Listed here are 5 T cell receptor beta chains from one sample, sequenced in a study of CD8+CD57+ T cells in acquired aplastic anemia. Researchers used genomic DNA as the template to profile TCR beta VDJ and CDR3. TCRdb re-called the reads with MiXCR, one entry per CDR3 protein. The sample holds 120,000 or so distinct CDR3 sequences, 48% seen once. Sequencing was carried out using sorted CD4+, CD8+, or CD8+CD57+ T cells (not recorded which) from PBMCs. These TCRs come from a human donor in good health, serving as a control.

The CDR3 nucleotides read TGTGCCAGGGGGGAGACAGACGACTATGGCTACACCTTC. Protein: CARGETDDYGYTF. The chain uses TRBV2 and TRBJ1-2; TRBD1 is a possible D gene (5 bases). This CDR3 region has 13 residues. The V gene lost 9 bases and the J gene lost 3 bases, with 14 bases spanning the gap. CDR1 is SNHLY, CDR2 FYNNEI, per germline.

This clonotype was seen many times. V and J are TRBV7-9 and TRBJ1-6; 7 nucleotides agree with TRBD1. V was clipped by 5 bases and J by 4 bases; unmatched bases: 5. The CDR3 contains 15 residues. Germline lookup yields CDR1 SEHNR and CDR2 FQNEAQ (reference sequence). CDR3 bases: TGTGCCAGCAGCCCCGGACAGGATTATAATTCACCCCTCCACTTT. It yields the protein CASSPGQDYNSPLHF. The entire variable domain, with the rest obtained from reference TRBV7-9 and TRBJ1-6, is as follows: DTGVSQNPRHKITKRGQNVTFRCDPISEHNRLYWYRQTLGQGPEFLTYFQNEAQLEKSRLLSDRFSAERPKGSFSTLEIQRTEQGDSAMYLCASSPGQDYNSPLHFGNGTRLTVT.

In regard to this clonotype: This CDR3 fails to terminate in the conserved phenylalanine or tryptophan, so it likely reflects a read error. The V and J genes are TRBV5-6 and TRBJ2-5, with 7 bases identical to TRBD2. Germline CDR1 is SGHDT and CDR2 is YYEEEE. J was trimmed by 4 bases and V by 1 base; bases with no gene match: 7. There are 15 residues in the CDR3. This CDR3 reads CASSLRAGLSETQYL. DNA for the CDR3: TGTGCCAGCAGCTTGCGAGCGGGATTATCAGAGACCCAGTACCTC.

This clonotype was counted between two and nine times. The rearrangement links TRBV7-9 to TRBJ2-7, with TRBD2 identical over 7 bases. The germline gives CDR1 SEHNR, CDR2 FQNEAQ (reference sequence). J was trimmed by 6 bases and V by 1 base; bases with no gene match: 6. The length of the CDR3 is 14 residues. CDR3 in amino acids: CASSLGAGVGEQYF. CDR3 DNA: TGTGCCAGCAGCTTAGGGGCGGGGGTGGGCGAGCAGTACTTC. Variable domain in full (rest from reference TRBV7-9 and TRBJ2-7): DTGVSQNPRHKITKRGQNVTFRCDPISEHNRLYWYRQTLGQGPEFLTYFQNEAQLEKSRLLSDRFSAERPKGSFSTLEIQRTEQGDSAMYLCASSLGAGVGEQYFGPGTRLTVT.

This clonotype was counted many times. The V call is TRBV6-5, the J call TRBJ2-5; a possible D gene is TRBD2 (7 bases). The CDR3 extends over 14 amino acids. CDR1 MNHEY and CDR2 SVGAGI come from the germline V gene. V lost 10 bases to trimming and J lost 3 bases, with 18 bases between them. The CDR3 DNA follows: TGTGCCACCCGTTACGGGGGGCCTAAAGAGACCCAGTACTTC. Translation: CATRYGGPKETQYF.